This passage covers 7 T cell receptor beta chains from one sample sequenced in a study of CD8 T cells in Susac syndrome. The RNA input was roughly 0.45 to 1 ug, and it was reverse transcribed with random hexamers. TCRdb processed the immunoSEQ multiplex PCR reads anew with MiXCR; each CDR3 protein has one entry. This sample has tens of thousands of distinct CDR3 sequences, with around 94% found just once. Sequenced input: CD8+ T cells from PBMCs. These receptors came from a human donor with Susac syndrome.

J is TRBJ2-5 and V is TRBV4-1; 9 nucleotides line up with TRBD1. The CDR3 extends over 14 amino acids. CDR1 and CDR2 from the germline V gene are MGHRA and YSYEKL. The V and J ends lost 2 bases and 5 bases, in that order; junction bases with no gene match: 3. DNA for the CDR3: TGCGCCAGCAGCCAAACAGGGGGCGACGAGACCCAGTACTTC. Amino acid sequence: CASSQTGGDETQYF.

The CDR3 DNA reads TGTGCCCTCGGGGGAGCGATCAACAATGAGCAGTTCTTC. Protein sequence: CALGGAINNEQFF. V is TRBV7-8 and J is TRBJ2-1; D perhaps matches TRBD2 (6 bases). V lost 11 bases to trimming and J lost 5 bases, with 16 bases between them. The CDR3 consists of 13 residues. The V gene's germline CDR1 is SGHVS and CDR2 FQNEAQ.

The J gene is TRBJ2-7, the V gene TRBV27; 7 bases are a match to TRBD2. With V trimmed by 0 bases and J by 1 base, 3 bases remained unmatched. Germline lookup yields CDR1 MNHEY and CDR2 SMNVEV (reference sequence). This CDR3 is 15 amino acids long. Here the CDR3 reads CASSLSFSGSYEQYF. The CDR3 nucleotides read TGTGCCAGCAGTTTATCGTTTAGCGGGTCCTACGAGCAGTACTTC.

The chain uses TRBV4-3 and TRBJ2-7; 9 bases line up with TRBD2. Germline values: CDR1 LGHNA, CDR2 YSLEER. The CDR3 is 19 amino acids. V lost 0 bases and J lost 3; bases outside the gene matches: 15. CDR3 coding DNA: TGCGCCAGCAGCCAAGATCCCACTAGCGGGTCAACCAGCCGCTACGAGCAGTACTTC. This encodes CASSQDPTSGSTSRYEQYF.

The CDR3 nucleotides are TGTGCCAGCAGTTCTACCCCCGGCGGTAATGGCTACACCTTC. It yields the protein CASSSTPGGNGYTF. The V gene is TRBV27, the J gene TRBJ1-2; D is unclear. This CDR3 has 14 amino acids. Germline-derived CDR1 and CDR2 are MNHEY and SMNVEV (reference sequence). The ends were cut back, 4 bases at V and 6 bases at J, with 15 bases in the middle.

The chain is built from TRBV7-9 and TRBJ2-5; unclear D gene. The germline CDR1 and CDR2 sequences are SEHNR and FQNEAQ (reference sequence). This CDR3 is 11 amino acids long. The ends were cut back, 5 bases at V and 5 bases at J, with 6 bases in the middle. Here the CDR3 reads CASSNRETQYF. As DNA, the CDR3 is TGTGCCAGCAGCAACCGCGAGACCCAGTACTTC.

V usage is TRBV29-1 and J usage is TRBJ2-7; TRBD2 is a possible D gene (7 bases). The CDR3 consists of 14 residues. CDR1 and CDR2 (germline): SQVTM, ANQGSEA. Trimming cost V 6 bases and J 2 bases, with 17 bases left between them. In nucleotides, the CDR3 is TGCAGCGTAGGTCACAGGGAGGGTCCCTACGAGCAGTACTTC. It yields the protein CSVGHREGPYEQYF.